This T cell receptor (beta chain) emerged from a study of shared clonotypes between healthy human individuals. Several immunoSEQ plates held equal portions of the genomic DNA taken from each subset. The table came from immunoSEQ multiplex PCR; TCRdb's copy has only in-frame clones and leaves some out. The sample yields some 2,000,000 clones, around 96% seen once. V trimming: 1 base; J trimming: 3 bases; junction bases outside the gene matches: 10. The germline V gene has CDR1 SGHRS and CDR2 YFSETQ. This CDR3 comprises 16 residues. This clone was seen only once. Its target is unknown. Only CD45RO-negative cells positively selected for CCR7 counted as naive CD8 cells, so terminally differentiated effector memory CD45RA+ cells were excluded. Findings of the study overall: There were few donors, and this limited the genetic and exposure-history diversity represented. Among the subsets, naive ones generally showed larger estimated richness than memory ones.

The chain is built from TRBV5-1 and TRBJ2-7, with 7 bases fitting TRBD1. Material: naive CD8+ T cells sorted from blood. The origin of this receptor is a man younger than 35 in good health. CDR3 residues: CASSLTAPQGVYEQYF. The CDR3 bases are TGCGCCAGCAGCTTGACAGCGCCCCAGGGGGTCTACGAGCAGTACTTC.